The clone carrying this TCR beta chain showed up just a few times. This sample stems from a study of blood T cell repertoires in COVID-19. Study context: T cells, B-cell-depleted T cells, or PBMCs provided the cDNA or gDNA that served as material.

The CDR3 spans 13 residues. Losses at the gene ends were 7 bases for V and 5 bases for J; bases not matched to a gene: 6. Authors' methods: Nucleated cell counts were estimated from reference gene primer amplification. Assay used: immunoSEQ multiplex PCR; TCRdb lists only in-frame clones, some missing. V and J calls and clone size come straight from that table; D and trimming were deduced from the DNA. The sample consists of over 100,000 clones, 86% of them appearing once. The receptor comes from a woman aged 70 to 79 with COVID-19, enrolled during active disease. The chain employs TRBV12-3 or TRBV12-4 and TRBJ2-7; 9 nucleotides line up with TRBD1. What was sequenced was peripheral blood. The CDR3 here is CASTNRGPNEQYF. The CDR3 DNA follows: TGTGCCAGCACTAACAGGGGGCCTAACGAGCAGTACTTC.